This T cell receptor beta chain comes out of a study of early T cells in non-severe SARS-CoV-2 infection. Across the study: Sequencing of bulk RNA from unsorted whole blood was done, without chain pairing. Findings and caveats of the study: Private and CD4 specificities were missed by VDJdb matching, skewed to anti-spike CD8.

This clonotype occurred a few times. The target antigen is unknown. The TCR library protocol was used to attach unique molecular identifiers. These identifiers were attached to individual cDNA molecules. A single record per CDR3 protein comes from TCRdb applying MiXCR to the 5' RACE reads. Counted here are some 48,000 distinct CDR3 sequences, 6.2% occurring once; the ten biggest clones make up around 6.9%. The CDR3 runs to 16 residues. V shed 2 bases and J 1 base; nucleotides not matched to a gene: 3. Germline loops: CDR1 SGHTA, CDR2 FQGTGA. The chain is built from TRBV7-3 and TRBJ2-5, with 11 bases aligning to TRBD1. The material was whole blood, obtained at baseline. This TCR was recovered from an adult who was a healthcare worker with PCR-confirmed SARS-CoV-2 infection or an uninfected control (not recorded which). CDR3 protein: CASSLSGTGGQETQYF. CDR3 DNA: TGTGCCAGCAGCTTATCCGGGACAGGGGGCCAAGAGACCCAGTACTTC.